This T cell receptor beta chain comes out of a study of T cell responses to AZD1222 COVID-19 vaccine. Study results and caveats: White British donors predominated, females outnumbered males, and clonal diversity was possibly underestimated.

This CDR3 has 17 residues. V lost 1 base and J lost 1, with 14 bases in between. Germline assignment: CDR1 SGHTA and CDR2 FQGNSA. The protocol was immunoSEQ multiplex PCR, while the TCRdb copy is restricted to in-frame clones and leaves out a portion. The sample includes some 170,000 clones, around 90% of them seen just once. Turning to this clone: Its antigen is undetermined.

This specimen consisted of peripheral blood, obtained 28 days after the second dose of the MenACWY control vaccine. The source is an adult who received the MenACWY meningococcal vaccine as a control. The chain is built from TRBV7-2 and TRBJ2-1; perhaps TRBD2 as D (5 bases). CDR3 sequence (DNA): TGTGCCAGCAGCTTAGAGGCGGGTCCGAAATCCTACAATGAGCAGTTCTTC. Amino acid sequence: CASSLEAGPKSYNEQFF. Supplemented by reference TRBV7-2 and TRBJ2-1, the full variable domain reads GAGVSQSPSNKVTEKGKDVELRCDPISGHTALYWYRQSLGQGLEFLIYFQGNSAPDKSGLPSDRFSAERTGGSVSTLTIQRTQQEDSAVYLCASSLEAGPKSYNEQFFGPGTRLTVL.